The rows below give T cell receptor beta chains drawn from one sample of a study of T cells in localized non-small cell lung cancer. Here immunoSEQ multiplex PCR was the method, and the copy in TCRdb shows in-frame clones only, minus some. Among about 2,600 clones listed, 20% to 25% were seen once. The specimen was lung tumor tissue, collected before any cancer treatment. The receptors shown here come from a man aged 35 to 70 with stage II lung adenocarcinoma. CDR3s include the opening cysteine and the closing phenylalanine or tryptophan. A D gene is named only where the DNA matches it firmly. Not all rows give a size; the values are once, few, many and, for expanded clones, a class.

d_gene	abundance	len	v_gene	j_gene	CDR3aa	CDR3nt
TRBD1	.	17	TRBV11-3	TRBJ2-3	CASSPPTGQGRTDTQYF	TGTGCCAGCAGCCCGCCCACCGGACAGGGGCGCACAGATACGCAGTATTTT
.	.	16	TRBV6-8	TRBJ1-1	CAISDYLGDSNTEAFF	TGTGCCATCAGTGACTATCTCGGGGATTCGAACACTGAAGCTTTCTTT
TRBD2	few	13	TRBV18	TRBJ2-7	CASSSGLAYEQYF	TGTGCCAGCTCATCAGGACTAGCCTACGAGCAGTACTTC
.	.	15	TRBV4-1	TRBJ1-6	CASSQDWGRGSPLHF	TGCGCCAGCAGCCAAGATTGGGGCCGTGGTTCACCCCTCCACTTT
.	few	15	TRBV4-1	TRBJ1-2	CASIAGPSSANGYTF	TGCGCCAGCATCGCCGGCCCCTCTTCCGCCAATGGCTACACCTTC
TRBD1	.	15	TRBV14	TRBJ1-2	CASSQAHRGIYGYTF	TGTGCCAGCAGCCAAGCCCACAGGGGCATCTATGGCTACACCTTC
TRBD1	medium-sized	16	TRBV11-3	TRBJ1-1	CASSLGTTGAQAEAFF	TGTGCCAGCAGTTTAGGGACGACAGGGGCACAGGCTGAAGCTTTCTTT
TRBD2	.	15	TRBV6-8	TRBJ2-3	CASSTWREGGDTQYF	TGTGCCAGCAGTACCTGGCGGGAGGGCGGAGATACGCAGTATTTT
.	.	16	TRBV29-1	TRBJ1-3	CSVEDQGWSSGNTIYF	TGCAGCGTTGAAGATCAGGGGTGGAGCTCTGGAAACACCATATATTTT
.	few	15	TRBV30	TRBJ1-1	CAWSVVVSGNTEAFF	TGTGCCTGGAGTGTGGTAGTCAGCGGGAACACTGAAGCTTTCTTT
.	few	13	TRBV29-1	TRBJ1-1	CSVYEAAVPEAFF	TGCAGCGTCTACGAGGCTGCGGTCCCTGAAGCTTTCTTT
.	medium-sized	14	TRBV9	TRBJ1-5	CASSGGYSNQPQHF	TGTGCCAGCAGCGGAGGTTATAGCAATCAGCCCCAGCATTTT
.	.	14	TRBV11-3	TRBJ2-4	CASSLLASQNIQYF	TGTGCCAGCAGCTTACTAGCAAGCCAAAACATTCAGTACTTC
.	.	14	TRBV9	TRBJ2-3	CASSVGIHTDTQYF	TGTGCCAGCAGCGTAGGAATTCACACAGATACGCAGTATTTT
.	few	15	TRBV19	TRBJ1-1	CASSIDDRTTSEAFF	TGTGCCAGTAGTATAGACGACAGAACGACATCTGAAGCTTTCTTT
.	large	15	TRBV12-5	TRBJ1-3	CASGLVLGSGNTIYF	TGTGCTAGTGGTTTGGTACTGGGATCTGGAAACACCATATATTTT
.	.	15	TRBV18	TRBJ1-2	CASSLGETALYGYTF	TGTGCCAGCTCATTAGGCGAGACAGCTCTCTATGGCTACACCTTC
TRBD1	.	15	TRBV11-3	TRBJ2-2	CASSPEGQGWGELFF	TGTGCCAGCTCCCCTGAAGGACAGGGGTGGGGGGAGCTGTTTTTT
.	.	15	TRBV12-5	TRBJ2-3	CASGLLGIPTDTQYF	TGTGCTAGTGGTTTATTGGGGATACCCACAGATACGCAGTATTTT
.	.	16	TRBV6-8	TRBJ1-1	CASSPRSASLNTEAFF	TGTGCCAGCAGCCCGCGAAGCGCTAGCCTGAACACTGAAGCTTTCTTT
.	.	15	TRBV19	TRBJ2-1	CASSIRTPRGNEQFF	TGTGCCAGTAGTATCAGAACACCGAGGGGCAATGAGCAGTTCTTC
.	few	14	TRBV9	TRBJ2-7	CASSVVDESYEQYF	TGTGCCAGCAGCGTAGTTGATGAATCCTACGAGCAGTACTTC
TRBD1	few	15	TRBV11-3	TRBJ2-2	CASSLGTGNTGELFF	TGTGCTAGCAGCTTGGGGACAGGGAACACCGGGGAGCTGTTTTTT
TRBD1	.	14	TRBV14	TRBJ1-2	CASSQDVQGGYLAF	TGTGCCAGCAGCCAAGATGTCCAGGGGGGCTATTTAGCCTTC
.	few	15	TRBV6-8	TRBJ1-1	CASSEGNEPNTEAFF	TGTGCCAGCAGTGAGGGGAATGAGCCCAACACTGAAGCTTTCTTT
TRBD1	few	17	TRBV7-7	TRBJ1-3	CASSHPGGDSSGNTIYF	TGTGCCAGCAGCCATCCTGGTGGGGACAGCTCTGGAAACACCATATATTTT
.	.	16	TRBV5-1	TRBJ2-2	CASSLNSRLDTGELFF	TGCGCCAGCAGCTTGAATAGTCGGCTTGACACCGGGGAGCTGTTTTTT
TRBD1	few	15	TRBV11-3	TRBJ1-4	CASSKGQGVREKLFF	TGTGCCAGCAGCAAGGGACAGGGGGTGCGGGAAAAACTGTTTTTT
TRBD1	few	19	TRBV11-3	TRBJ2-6	CASSPTTGTLSGGANVLTF	TGTGCCAGCAGCCCGACGACAGGGACCCTGTCTGGTGGGGCCAACGTCCTGACTTTC
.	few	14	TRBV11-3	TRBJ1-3	CASSFSGGIDTIYF	TGTGCCAGCAGCTTTAGCGGTGGAATAGACACCATATATTTT
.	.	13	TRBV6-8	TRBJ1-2	CASSLTPSYGYTF	TGTGCCAGCAGCCTGACACCTTCATATGGCTACACCTTC
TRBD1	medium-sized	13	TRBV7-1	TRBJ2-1	CASSSGTGNEQFF	TGTGCCAGCAGTTCCGGGACAGGCAATGAGCAGTTCTTC
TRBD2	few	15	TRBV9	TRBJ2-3	CASSILAGGGDTQYF	TGTGCCAGCAGTATACTAGCGGGGGGCGGAGATACGCAGTATTTT
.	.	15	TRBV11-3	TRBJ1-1	CASSMGRGSNTEAFF	TGTGCCAGCAGCATGGGCCGGGGGAGTAACACTGAAGCTTTCTTT
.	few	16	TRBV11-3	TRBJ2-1	CASSSRGRSSYNEQFF	TGTGCCAGCAGCTCGCGGGGGCGGTCCTCCTACAATGAGCAGTTCTTC
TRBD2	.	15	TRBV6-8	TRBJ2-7	CASSYSQAGGYEQYF	TGTGCCAGCAGTTACTCCCAAGCGGGAGGGTACGAGCAGTACTTC
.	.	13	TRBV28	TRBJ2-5	CASRPTEQETQYF	TGTGCCAGCAGACCGACTGAACAAGAGACCCAGTACTTC
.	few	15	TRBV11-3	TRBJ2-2	CASSRRGANTGELFF	TGTGCCAGCAGCCGCAGGGGGGCGAACACCGGGGAGCTGTTTTTT
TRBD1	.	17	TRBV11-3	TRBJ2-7	CASSPEGTGILGFGQYF	TGTGCCAGCAGCCCCGAGGGGACAGGGATTTTAGGGTTCGGGCAGTACTTC
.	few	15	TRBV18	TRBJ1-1	CASSPPVNLNTEAFF	TGTGCCAGCTCACCACCGGTCAATCTGAACACTGAAGCTTTCTTT
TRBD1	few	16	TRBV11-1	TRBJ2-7	CASSAGQGANRYEQYF	TGTGCCAGCAGCGCCGGACAGGGGGCGAATAGGTACGAGCAGTACTTC
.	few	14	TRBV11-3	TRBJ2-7	CASSLDPGMDEQYF	TGTGCCAGCAGCTTGGATCCGGGGATGGACGAGCAGTACTTC
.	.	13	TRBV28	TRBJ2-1	CASSPPRNNEQFF	TGTGCCAGCAGTCCGCCGCGGAACAATGAGCAGTTCTTC
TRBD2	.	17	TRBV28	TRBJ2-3	CASSLELAAVGTDTQYF	TGTGCCAGCAGTCTCGAACTAGCGGCGGTGGGCACAGATACGCAGTATTTT
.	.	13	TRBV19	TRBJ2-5	CASSGSLQETQYF	TGTGCCAGTAGTGGGTCCCTCCAAGAGACCCAGTACTTC
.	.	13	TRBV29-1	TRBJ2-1	CSVQPGSYNEQFF	TGCAGCGTTCAGCCGGGCTCCTACAATGAGCAGTTCTTC
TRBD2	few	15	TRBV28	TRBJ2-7	CASRSRGTSDYEQYF	TGTGCCAGCAGATCGAGAGGGACTAGCGACTACGAGCAGTACTTC
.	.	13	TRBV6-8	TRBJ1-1	CAITLGENTEAFF	TGTGCCATCACCCTGGGGGAGAACACTGAAGCTTTCTTT